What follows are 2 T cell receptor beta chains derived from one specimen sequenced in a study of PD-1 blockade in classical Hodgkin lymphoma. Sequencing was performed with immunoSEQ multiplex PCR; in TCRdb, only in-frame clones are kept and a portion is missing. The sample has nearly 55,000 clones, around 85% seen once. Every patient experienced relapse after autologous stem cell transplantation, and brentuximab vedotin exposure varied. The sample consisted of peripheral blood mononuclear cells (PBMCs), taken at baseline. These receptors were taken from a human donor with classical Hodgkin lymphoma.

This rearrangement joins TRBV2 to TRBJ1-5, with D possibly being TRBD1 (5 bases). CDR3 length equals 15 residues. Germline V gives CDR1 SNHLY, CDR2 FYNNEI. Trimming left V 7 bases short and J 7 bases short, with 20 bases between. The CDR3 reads CASTPSQGFGQPQHF. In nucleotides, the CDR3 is TGTGCCAGCACTCCATCCCAGGGATTCGGACAGCCCCAGCATTTT.

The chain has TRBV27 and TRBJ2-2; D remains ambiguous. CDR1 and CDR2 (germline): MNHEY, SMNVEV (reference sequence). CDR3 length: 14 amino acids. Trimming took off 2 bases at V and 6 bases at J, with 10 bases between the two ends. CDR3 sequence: CASSLGKQAGELFF. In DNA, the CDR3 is TGTGCCAGCAGTTTAGGGAAGCAAGCCGGGGAGCTGTTTTTT.